This TCR beta chain was found in a study of T-cell reconstitution after alpha-beta-depleted transplantation in children. Library preparation (for TCRbeta) was performed with unique molecular identifiers. In TCRdb, the PCR reads were re-called with MiXCR into one record per CDR3 protein. The table includes hundreds of thousands of distinct CDR3 sequences, roughly 13% detected once. This clonotype was observed a few times. The CDR3 is made up of 16 amino acids. Deletions cut 4 bases from V and 2 bases from J, with 18 bases between. In germline, CDR1 is SGDLS, CDR2 YYNGEE. The source material was PBMCs, sampled from the stem cell graft. The gene calls are TRBV9 and TRBJ1-2, with a tentative D call TRBD1 (5 bases). The TCR comes from a human donor who donated a stem cell graft to a child with Fanconi anemia. As DNA, the CDR3 is TGTGCCAGCAGCCCCTTCTTGCGGGACGGCAACTATGGCTACACCTTC. Translating it yields CASSPFLRDGNYGYTF.